Below, 26 T cell receptor beta chains from the same sample are listed, as sequenced in a study of blood T cell repertoires in COVID-19. Assay used: immunoSEQ multiplex PCR; TCRdb lists only in-frame clones, some missing. This table holds about 88,000 clones, 90% found once. The sample taken for sequencing was peripheral blood. The receptors were gathered from a man aged 55 to 70 with acute or convalescent COVID-19.

This chain links TRBV27 with TRBJ2-7; TRBD2 matches at 14 bases. Germline-derived CDR1 and CDR2 are MNHEY and SMNVEV (reference sequence). The CDR3 runs to 20 residues. CDR3 in amino acids: CAFSHGGAGGLAGALYEQYF. The DNA for the CDR3 is TGTGCTTTTTCTCACGGTGGGGCAGGGGGACTAGCGGGAGCATTATACGAGCAGTACTTC.

The gene calls are TRBV10-3 and TRBJ2-5; 11 bases line up with TRBD2. The ends lost 0 bases at V and 5 bases at J; junction bases unmatched: 2. This CDR3 region has 15 residues. Germline V gives CDR1 ENHRY, CDR2 SYGVKD. CDR3 coding DNA: TGTGCCATCAGTGAGTCTGGGACTAGCGGTGAGACCCAGTACTTC. Translated: CAISESGTSGETQYF.

The chain couples TRBV5-1 to TRBJ2-7, with TRBD2 identical over 9 bases. CDR3 length: 15 residues. From germline, CDR1 is SGHRS and CDR2 YFSETQ. The J segment lost 2 bases and the V segment lost 0 bases, leaving 3 bases of the junction unmatched. The CDR3 nucleotides read TGCGCCAGCAGCTTGGATCCTAGCGGGGCCTACGAGCAGTACTTC. Protein sequence: CASSLDPSGAYEQYF.

The chain joins TRBV19 to TRBJ1-4; D uncertain. The V gene lost 4 bases and the J gene lost 8 bases, with 20 bases spanning the gap. The CDR3 is 16 amino acids. The germline V gene has CDR1 LNHDA and CDR2 SQIVND (reference sequence). CDR3 protein: CASSTQHGKGYEKLFF. The CDR3 nucleotides read TGTGCCAGTAGTACCCAGCACGGGAAGGGCTACGAAAAACTGTTTTTT.

The gene calls are TRBV5-5 and TRBJ1-3; D remains unclear. The V gene lost 3 bases and the J gene lost 6 bases, with 10 bases spanning the gap. CDR1 and CDR2 from the germline V gene are SGHKS and YYEKEE (reference sequence). The CDR3 consists of 13 residues. CDR3 nucleotides: TGTGCCAGCAGCTCCGGTCCGATAAACACCATATATTTT. Residues: CASSSGPINTIYF.

The rearrangement joins TRBV19 to TRBJ2-7, with a weak D call TRBD2 (6 bases). V shed 3 bases and J shed 4 bases, with 25 bases lying between them. Per germline, CDR1 LNHDA and CDR2 SQIVND (reference sequence). This CDR3 has 18 residues. The CDR3 protein is CASSISHSLDGGPYEQYF. The CDR3 nucleotides are TGTGCCAGTAGTATTTCCCACTCCTTAGACGGGGGACCTTACGAGCAGTACTTC.

The chain couples TRBV9 to TRBJ2-1, with D possibly being TRBD2 (5 bases). V dropped 0 bases and J dropped 3 bases, with 10 bases sitting between them. The germline gives CDR1 SGDLS, CDR2 YYNGEE. CDR3 length: 15 amino acids. The CDR3 sequence: CASSVDERHYNEQFF. The CDR3 nucleotides read TGTGCCAGCAGCGTAGATGAGCGGCACTACAATGAGCAGTTCTTC.

This clone was observed a single time. The rearrangement joins TRBV11-3 to TRBJ1-1; TRBD1 might be the D (5 bases). V was trimmed by 5 bases and J by 4 bases, leaving 14 bases between them. The CDR3 extends over 14 amino acids. In germline, CDR1 is SGHNT, CDR2 YENEEA. CDR3 sequence: CASSKEAGGTEAFF. CDR3 DNA sequence: TGTGCCAGCAGCAAAGAGGCCGGGGGCACTGAAGCTTTCTTT.

This chain connects TRBV7-8 to TRBJ2-3, with D hard to call. The germline CDR1 and CDR2 sequences are SGHVS and FQNEAQ. This CDR3 has 12 residues. V was pared by 5 bases and J by 6 bases, with 9 bases between. The CDR3 protein is CASSPTRDTQYF. The CDR3 DNA is TGTGCCAGCAGCCCAACGCGGGATACGCAGTATTTT. Full variable domain (rest looked up from reference TRBV7-8 and TRBJ2-3): GAGVSQSPRYKVAKRGQDVALRCDPISGHVSLFWYQQALGQGPEFLTYFQNEAQLDKSGLPSDRFFAERPEGSVSTLKIQRTQQEDSAVYLCASSPTRDTQYFGPGTRLTVL.

The chain recombines TRBV2 with TRBJ2-7; the match to TRBD1 covers 7 bases. V was clipped by 5 bases and J by 1 base; unmatched bases: 5. This CDR3 has 14 residues. Per the germline V gene, CDR1 is SNHLY and CDR2 is FYNNEI. DNA of the CDR3: TGTGCCAGCAGTCACCGGGACAGATCCTACGAGCAGTACTTC. Its translation: CASSHRDRSYEQYF. The full variable domain, rest sourced from reference TRBV2 and TRBJ2-7, is EPEVTQTPSHQVTQMGQEVILRCVPISNHLYFYWYRQILGQKVEFLVSFYNNEISEKSEIFDDQFSVERPDGSNFTLKIRSTKLEDSAMYFCASSHRDRSYEQYFGPGTRLTVT.

The genes are TRBV5-4 and TRBJ1-1; 7 nucleotides agree with TRBD1. Germline V lookup: CDR1 SGHNT, CDR2 YYREEE (reference sequence). V lost 7 bases to trimming and J lost 5 bases; unmatched junction nucleotides: 11. The CDR3 contains 14 residues. CDR3 protein: CASGEQGIRTEAFF. In DNA form, the CDR3 reads TGTGCCAGCGGCGAACAGGGGATTAGGACTGAAGCTTTCTTT.

The CDR3 nucleotides are TGTGCCAGCAGCTCGACAGGGTATGGGACTGAAGCTTTCTTT. Translating gives CASSSTGYGTEAFF. This sequence joins TRBV5-4 and TRBJ1-1; 7 nucleotides agree with TRBD1. CDR1 is SGHNT and CDR2 is YYREEE in the germline V gene (reference sequence). Trimming took 3 bases from V and 5 from J; bases not matched to a gene: 7. The CDR3 has 14 residues.

The chain recombines TRBV12-1 with TRBJ1-3. TRBV12-1 corresponds to a pseudogene. This CDR3 comprises 14 residues. The CDR3, as DNA: TGTGCCAGCAGCTTTAGCCACTCGCCCGGCACCATATATTTT. Protein: CASSFSHSPGTIYF.

The chain combines TRBV6-5 with TRBJ1-4; perhaps TRBD1 as D (6 bases). V gave up 4 bases and J gave up 3 bases, with 9 bases separating them. This CDR3 spans 14 amino acids. In germline, CDR1 is MNHEY, CDR2 SVGAGI. CDR3 DNA sequence: TGTGCCAGCAGTTTACAGGGTTCTAATGAAAAACTGTTTTTT. Protein product: CASSLQGSNEKLFF.

The rearrangement joins TRBV29-1 to TRBJ1-1; D unresolved. Trimming took off 5 bases at V and 0 bases at J, with 19 bases between the two ends. CDR1 SQVTM and CDR2 ANQGSEA come from the germline V gene. CDR3 length equals 16 residues. DNA for the CDR3: TGCAGCGTTTACCCCGCGGATCGTCCCATGAACACTGAAGCTTTCTTT. Protein product: CSVYPADRPMNTEAFF.

This chain links TRBV19 with TRBJ1-5; D uncertain. The V end was cut by 7 bases, the J end by 5 bases, with 9 bases between. Per germline, CDR1 LNHDA and CDR2 SQIVND (reference sequence). CDR3 length: 12 residues. The CDR3 spells CASNLRDQPQHF. The CDR3 coding sequence is TGTGCCAGTAATTTAAGAGATCAGCCCCAGCATTTT.

The count of this clone is one. The CDR3 nucleotides are TGTGCCAGCAGCCAAGAAGGCAGGGGCGGAGATACGCAGTATTTT. This sequence encodes CASSQEGRGGDTQYF. V is TRBV3-1 (or the pseudogene TRBV3-2) and J is TRBJ2-3, with D tentatively TRBD1 (6 bases). Germline V gene sequence: CDR1 LGHDT, CDR2 YNNKEL (reference sequence). This CDR3 contains 15 residues. The germline V and J ends were trimmed by 0 bases and 5 bases, with 12 bases remaining between them.

The chain is built from TRBV19 and TRBJ2-2; D is perhaps TRBD2 (5 bases). The V gene lost 6 bases and the J gene lost 1 base, with 15 bases spanning the gap. The germline gives CDR1 LNHDA, CDR2 SQIVND (reference sequence). The CDR3 consists of 16 residues. The CDR3 region has the DNA TGTGCCAGTAGCCTACCATTGAGGGTGAACACCGGGGAGCTGTTTTTT. This codes for CASSLPLRVNTGELFF.

The gene calls are TRBV15 and TRBJ1-1; D is undetermined. The CDR3 sequence is 15 residues long. The V gene's germline CDR1 is LNHNV and CDR2 YYDKDF (reference sequence). V was trimmed by 5 bases and J by 0 bases, leaving 13 bases between them. CDR3 sequence (DNA): TGTGCCACCAGCCCAGACCGACAAGTGAACACTGAAGCTTTCTTT. This gives the protein CATSPDRQVNTEAFF.

As to this clone: The same CDR3 also results from other DNA sequences found in this sample. V usage is TRBV12-3 or TRBV12-4 and J usage is TRBJ2-5, with TRBD1 identical over 7 bases. This CDR3 comprises 12 residues. V was pared by 6 bases and J by 4 bases, with 2 bases of the junction left unmatched. The CDR3, as DNA: TGTGCCAGCAGATACAGGGGAGAGACCCAGTACTTC. Translated, it gives CASRYRGETQYF.

The count of this clone is one. The rearrangement joins TRBV24-1 to TRBJ1-5, with 10 bases lining up with TRBD1. V was pared by 4 bases and J by 5 bases, with 7 bases of the junction left unmatched. The CDR3 is 16 amino acids. Germline V gives CDR1 KGHDR, CDR2 SFDVKD. The CDR3 sequence: CATSEAGQGRDQPQHF. In nucleotides, the CDR3 is TGTGCCACCAGTGAGGCGGGACAGGGGCGCGATCAGCCCCAGCATTTT.

The V and J genes are TRBV28 and TRBJ2-1; 7 nucleotides align to TRBD1. Unmatched junction bases numbered 9, after V lost 6 bases and J lost 7 bases. The CDR3 is 14 residues long. In germline, CDR1 is MDHEN, CDR2 SYDVKM. CDR3 in amino acids: CASSPGGGENEQFF. DNA of the CDR3: TGTGCCAGCAGCCCAGGGGGTGGGGAGAATGAGCAGTTCTTC.

The chain joins TRBV21-1 to TRBJ2-5; TRBD1 was called by the table and not checked on the DNA. TRBV21-1 is noted as a pseudogene. This CDR3 has 16 amino acids. The CDR3, as DNA: TGTGCCAGCAGCTACCCCCATACAGGGGTTTGGGAGACCCAGTACTTC. Amino acids: CASSYPHTGVWETQYF.

This clone was detected once. The V call is TRBV6-2 or TRBV6-3, the J call TRBJ2-1; D is ambiguous. Trimming stripped 3 bases from V and 4 bases from J, with 10 bases between. Germline CDR1 and CDR2: MNHEY and SVGEGT. This CDR3 is built from 14 residues. The CDR3: CASSYSAAYNEQFF. DNA for the CDR3: TGTGCCAGCAGTTATTCGGCGGCGTACAATGAGCAGTTCTTC.

The rearrangement links TRBV21-1 to TRBJ2-7; the table names TRBD1, a call not compared with the DNA. TRBV21-1 is a documented pseudogene. CDR3 length equals 16 residues. CDR3 nucleotides: TGTGCCAGCAGCCGCCGGACAAGGCCGAGCTCCTACGAGCAGTACTTC. Its protein is CASSRRTRPSSYEQYF.

This clone was detected once. The V and J genes are TRBV2 and TRBJ2-7; 14 positions agree with TRBD2. The CDR3 has 15 residues. Looked up from germline, CDR1 is SNHLY and CDR2 is FYNNEI. The J segment lost 6 bases and the V segment lost 5 bases, leaving 6 bases of the junction unmatched. The CDR3 sequence: CASSSGLAGEGEQYF. CDR3 coding DNA: TGTGCCAGCAGTTCGGGACTAGCGGGAGAGGGCGAGCAGTACTTC. Full variable domain (outside the CDR3, taken from reference TRBV2 and TRBJ2-7): EPEVTQTPSHQVTQMGQEVILRCVPISNHLYFYWYRQILGQKVEFLVSFYNNEISEKSEIFDDQFSVERPDGSNFTLKIRSTKLEDSAMYFCASSSGLAGEGEQYFGPGTRLTVT.